This T cell receptor (beta chain) was identified in a study of T-cell memory formation after mild COVID-19. Study details: TCR clusters were mostly confined to one donor each.

The CDR3 runs to 11 residues. Trimming took off 10 bases at V and 6 bases at J, with 11 bases between the two ends. Per the germline V gene, CDR1 is SGHTS and CDR2 is YDEGEE. This clonotype has more than one count but fewer than ten. MiXCR was run by TCRdb on the 5' RACE reads, yielding one entry per CDR3 protein. This table holds about 400,000 distinct CDR3 sequences, about 15% found once. This clonotype was sampled from a man younger than 35 who had mild COVID-19 (a few samples of this study predate the infection). Cell type and time point are not known. The sample consisted of PBMCs or a T cell subset sorted from them (not recorded which). V gene TRBV5-8 combines with J gene TRBJ2-1; D possibly corresponds to TRBD1 (6 bases). The CDR3 DNA sequence: TGTGCCGAGGGGACAATCAATGAGCAGTTCTTC. Its protein is CAEGTINEQFF.